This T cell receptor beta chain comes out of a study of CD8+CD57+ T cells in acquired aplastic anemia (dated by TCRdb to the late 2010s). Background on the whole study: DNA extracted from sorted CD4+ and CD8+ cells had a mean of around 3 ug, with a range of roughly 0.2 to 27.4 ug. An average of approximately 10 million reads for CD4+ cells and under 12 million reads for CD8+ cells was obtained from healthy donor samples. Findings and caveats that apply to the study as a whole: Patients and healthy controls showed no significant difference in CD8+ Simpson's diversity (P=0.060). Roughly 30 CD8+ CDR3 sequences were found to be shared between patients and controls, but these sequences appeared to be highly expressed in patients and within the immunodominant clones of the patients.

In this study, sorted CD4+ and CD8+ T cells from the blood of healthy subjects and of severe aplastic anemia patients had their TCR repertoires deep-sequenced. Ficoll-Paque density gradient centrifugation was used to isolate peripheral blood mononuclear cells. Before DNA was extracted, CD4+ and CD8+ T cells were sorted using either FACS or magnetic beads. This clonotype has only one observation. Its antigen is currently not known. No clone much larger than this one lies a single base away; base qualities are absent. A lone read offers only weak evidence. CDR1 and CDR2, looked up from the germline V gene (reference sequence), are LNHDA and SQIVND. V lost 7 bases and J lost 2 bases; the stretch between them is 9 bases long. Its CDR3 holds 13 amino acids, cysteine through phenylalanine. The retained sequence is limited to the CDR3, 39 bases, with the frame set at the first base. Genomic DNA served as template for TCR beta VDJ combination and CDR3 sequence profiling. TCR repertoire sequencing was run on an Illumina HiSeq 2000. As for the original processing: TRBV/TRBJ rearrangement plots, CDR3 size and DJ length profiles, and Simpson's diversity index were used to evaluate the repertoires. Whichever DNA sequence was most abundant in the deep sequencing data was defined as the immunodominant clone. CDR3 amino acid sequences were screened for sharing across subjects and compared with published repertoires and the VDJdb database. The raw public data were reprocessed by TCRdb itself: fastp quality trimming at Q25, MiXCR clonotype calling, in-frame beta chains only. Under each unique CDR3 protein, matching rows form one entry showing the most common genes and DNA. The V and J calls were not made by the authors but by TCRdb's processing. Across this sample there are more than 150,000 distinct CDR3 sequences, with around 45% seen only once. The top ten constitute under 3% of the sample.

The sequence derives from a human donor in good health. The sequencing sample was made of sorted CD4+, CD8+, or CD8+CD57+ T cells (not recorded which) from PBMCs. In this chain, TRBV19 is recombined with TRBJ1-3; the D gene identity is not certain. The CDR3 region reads CASTSGTGNTIYF. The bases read TGTGCCAGTACCAGTGGGACTGGAAACACCATATATTTT.